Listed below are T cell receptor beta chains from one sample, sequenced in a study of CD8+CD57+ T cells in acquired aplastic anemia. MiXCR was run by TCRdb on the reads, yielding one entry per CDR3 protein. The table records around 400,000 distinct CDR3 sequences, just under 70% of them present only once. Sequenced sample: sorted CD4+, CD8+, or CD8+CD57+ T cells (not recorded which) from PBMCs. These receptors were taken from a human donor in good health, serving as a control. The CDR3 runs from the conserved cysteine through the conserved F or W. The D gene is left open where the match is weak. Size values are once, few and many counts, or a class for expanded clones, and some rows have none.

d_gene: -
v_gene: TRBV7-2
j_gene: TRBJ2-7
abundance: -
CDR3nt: TGTGCCAGCAGATCCGATAGAAGAGGTAGCGACGAGCAGTACTTC
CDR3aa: CASRSDRRGSDEQYF

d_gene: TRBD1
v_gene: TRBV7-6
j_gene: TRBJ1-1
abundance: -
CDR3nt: TGTGCCAGCAGTCGATCCGGGACAGCTAACACTGAAGCTTTCTTT
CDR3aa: CASSRSGTANTEAFF

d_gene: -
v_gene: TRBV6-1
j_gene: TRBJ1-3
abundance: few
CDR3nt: TGTGCCAGCAGTTGGAGGGCGAGAGGCTCGGGAAACACCATATATTTT
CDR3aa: CASSWRARGSGNTIYF

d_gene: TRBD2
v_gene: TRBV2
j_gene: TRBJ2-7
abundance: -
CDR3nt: TGTGCCAGCAGTGTACTAGCGGTCGACAGCTACGAGCAGTACTTC
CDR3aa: CASSVLAVDSYEQYF

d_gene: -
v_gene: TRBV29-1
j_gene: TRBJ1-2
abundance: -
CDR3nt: TGCAGCGTTTCGGTGTCGGACTACACCTTC
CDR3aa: CSVSVSDYTF

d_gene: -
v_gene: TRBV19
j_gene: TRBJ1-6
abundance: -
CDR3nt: TGTGCCAGTACCGATGAGGTGGGGTACCTACTCCACTTT
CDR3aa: CASTDEVGYLLHF

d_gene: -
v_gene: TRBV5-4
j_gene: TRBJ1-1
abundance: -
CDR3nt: TGTGCCAGCAGCACTGACAGTACGAGGACTGAAGCTTTCTTT
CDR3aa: CASSTDSTRTEAFF

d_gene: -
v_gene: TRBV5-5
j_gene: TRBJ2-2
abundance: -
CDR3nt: TGTGCCAGCAGCGTCCGGGGGCACTTGAACACCGGGGAGCTGTTTTTT
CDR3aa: CASSVRGHLNTGELFF

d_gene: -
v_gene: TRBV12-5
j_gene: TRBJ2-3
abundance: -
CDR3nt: TGTGCTAGCGGTTTTAGAGATACGCAGTATTTT
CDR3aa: CASGFRDTQYF

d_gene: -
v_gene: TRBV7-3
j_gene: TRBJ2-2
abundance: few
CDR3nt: TGTGCCAGCAGCCACCTAGTAGGACACAGCACCGGGGAGCTGTTTTTT
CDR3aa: CASSHLVGHSTGELFF

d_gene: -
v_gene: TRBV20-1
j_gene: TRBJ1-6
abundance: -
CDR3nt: TGCAGTGCTAGACTGACTAGACAGACTACCCTCCACTTT
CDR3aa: CSARLTRQTTLHF

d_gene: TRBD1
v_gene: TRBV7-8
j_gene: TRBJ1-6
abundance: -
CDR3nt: TGTGCCAGCAGCCGGGACAGTTTAGCACCCCTCCACTTT
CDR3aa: CASSRDSLAPLHF

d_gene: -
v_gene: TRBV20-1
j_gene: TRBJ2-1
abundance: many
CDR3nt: TGCAGTGCTAGCGAGGGATTCGGCACCGATGAGCAGTTCTTC
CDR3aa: CSASEGFGTDEQFF

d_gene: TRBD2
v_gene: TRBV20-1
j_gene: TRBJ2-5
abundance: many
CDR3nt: TGCAGTGCTCTCCGGACTAGCGGGTTTCAAGAGACCCAGTACTTC
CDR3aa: CSALRTSGFQETQYF

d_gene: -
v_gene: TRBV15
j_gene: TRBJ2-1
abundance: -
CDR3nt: TGTGCCACCAGCAGGTCTGCGTCAAGCTCCTACAATGAGCAGTTCTTC
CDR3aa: CATSRSASSSYNEQFF

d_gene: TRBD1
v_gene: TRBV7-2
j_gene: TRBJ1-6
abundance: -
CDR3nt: TGTGCCAGCAGGACAGGGACCGATTGGCCCCGCCACTTT
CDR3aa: CASRTGTDWPRHF

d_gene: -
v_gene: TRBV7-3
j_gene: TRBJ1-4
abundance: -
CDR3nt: TGCGCCAGCAGCTACCCGCTTGCCCTGCGCCTGTTTTTT
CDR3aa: CASSYPLALRLFF

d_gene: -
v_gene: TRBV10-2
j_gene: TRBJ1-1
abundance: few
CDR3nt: TGCGCCACCGTTGGGTTGGACACTGAAGCTTTCTTT
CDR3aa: CATVGLDTEAFF

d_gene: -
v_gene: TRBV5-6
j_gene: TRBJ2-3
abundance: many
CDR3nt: TGTGCCAGCAGCCCTTCATTTTTGGGGACGCAGTATTTT
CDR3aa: CASSPSFLGTQYF

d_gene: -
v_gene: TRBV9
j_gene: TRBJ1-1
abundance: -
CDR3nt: TGTGCCAGCAGCATATCAGGCGGGAACACTGAAGCCCTCTTT
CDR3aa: CASSISGGNTEALF

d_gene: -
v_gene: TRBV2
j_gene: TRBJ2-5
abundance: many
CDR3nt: TGTGCCAGCAGAAAGGGGAGCGTCGAAGAGACCCAGTACTTC
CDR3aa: CASRKGSVEETQYF

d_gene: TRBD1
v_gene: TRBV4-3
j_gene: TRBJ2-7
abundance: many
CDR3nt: TGCGCCAGCAGCGTAGGGACAGGGGGCTTCCACGAGCAGTACTTC
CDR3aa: CASSVGTGGFHEQYF

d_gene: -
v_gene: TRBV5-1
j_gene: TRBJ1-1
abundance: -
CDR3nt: TGTGCCAGCAACTCCGGGACGATCAATGCTGAAGCTTTCTTT
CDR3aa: CASNSGTINAEAFF

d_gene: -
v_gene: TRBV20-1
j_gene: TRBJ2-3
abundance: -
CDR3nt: TGCAGTGCGAGAACTCTCGCGAGGATTAGGGATACGCAGTATTTT
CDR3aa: CSARTLARIRDTQYF

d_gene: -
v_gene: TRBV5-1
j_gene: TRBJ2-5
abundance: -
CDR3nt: TGTGCCAGCAACCGTGGTACACTAGAGACCCAGTACTTC
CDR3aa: CASNRGTLETQYF

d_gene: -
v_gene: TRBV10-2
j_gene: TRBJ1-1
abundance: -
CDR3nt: TGCGCCAGCAGTGAGGCTGCGGGGTCGGGCGAGGCTTTCTTT
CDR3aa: CASSEAAGSGEAFF

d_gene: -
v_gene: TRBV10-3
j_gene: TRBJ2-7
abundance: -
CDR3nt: TGTGCCATCCGTGGGGGCCCGAGTGACGAGCAGTACTTC
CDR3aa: CAIRGGPSDEQYF

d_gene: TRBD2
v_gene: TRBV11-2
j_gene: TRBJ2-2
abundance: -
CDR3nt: TGTGCCAGCAGCTGGACTAGCGGGGACGCCGGGGAGCTGTTTTTT
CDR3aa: CASSWTSGDAGELFF

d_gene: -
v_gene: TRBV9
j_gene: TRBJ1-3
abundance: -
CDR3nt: TGTGCCAGCAGTGGGCGCAGCGCGTGGACGATCGATTTT
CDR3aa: CASSGRSAWTIDF

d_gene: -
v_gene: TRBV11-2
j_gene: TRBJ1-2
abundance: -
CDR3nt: TGTGCCTTCGGGGGGGATGGCTACACCTTC
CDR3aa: CAFGGDGYTF

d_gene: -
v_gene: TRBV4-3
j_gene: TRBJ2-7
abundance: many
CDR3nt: TGCGCCAGCAGCCAAGACAGACCCTACGAGCAGTACTTC
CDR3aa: CASSQDRPYEQYF